This T cell receptor (beta chain) was observed in a study of siplizumab effects on memory and regulatory T cells (dated by TCRdb to the late 2010s). With respect to the entire study: The study looked at the effect of siplizumab, an anti-CD2 antibody, on alloreactive T-cell subsets in allogeneic mixed lymphocyte reactions made from human PBMCs. Broad study findings and their caveats: Of the alloreactive CD4+ clones that could be mapped, the Treg-derived share averaged almost 70% with siplizumab compared with around 25% in control reactions. Compared with memory T cells, unstimulated naive T cells appeared more diverse, and naive cells seemed to make a substantial contribution to the alloresponse. Siplizumab significantly reduced the cumulative frequency of alloreactive sequences traceable to unstimulated CD4+ memory T cells. No functional confirmation was obtained for the suppressive function of proliferating Tregs from siplizumab cultures. A naive or memory phenotype could not be assigned to roughly 80-95% of proliferating CD4+ or CD8+ clones. Sequences below about 10^-5 frequency were poorly captured, so only a minor fraction of alloreactive clones could be mapped to unstimulated subsets.

Trimming accounts for 4 bases at V and 4 bases at J, while the number of junction bases matched to no gene is 15. For CDR1 and CDR2, the germline V gene (reference sequence) lists GTSNPN and SVGIG. Inclusive of the bounding cysteine and phenylalanine, the CDR3 is 16 residues long. Here the CDR3 DNA is all that survives: 48 bases in frame from base 1. Note on this clone: This clone's antigen is unknown. Base qualities are not at hand, and no much larger clone is one base apart.

To prepare the library, the immunoSEQ multiplex PCR assay was applied. The deep sequencing platform assayed around 94,000 TCR templates per sample. Genomic DNA extracted from sorted T cells was used for TCRbeta CDR3 sequencing. In the source study's methods: The R programming language was used for clonal analysis of the TCRbeta CDR3 data. Alloreactive CD4+ and CD8+ clones were identified by comparing unstimulated samples to CFSE-low samples taken after the reaction. Regulatory or non-regulatory origin of alloreactive CD4+ clones was assigned by matching sequences to the sorted unstimulated Treg and non-Treg repertoires. Imported from immuneACCESS, the table was reduced by TCRdb to in-frame sequences with V and J called. These copies leave out some clones; in studies compared against another copy, an unresolved V gene accounts for under half, and the cause of the remainder is not known. That table gives V, J and clone size, and the DNA gave D and trimming. The sample records some 100,000 clones, 75% to 95% of which are singletons. The ten largest clones capture over 0.12% of the sample.

Sorted unstimulated T cells and proliferating T cells recovered from mixed lymphocyte reactions underwent TCRbeta CDR3 sequencing. Fresh whole blood from over 8 HLA-typed healthy donors was used to isolate PBMCs. The TCR comes from a human donor in good health. The chain joins TRBV30 to TRBJ1-1; TRBD1 agrees with 7 junctional bases. Sequences were obtained from CD4+ T cells sorted from blood. The CDR3 protein is CAWKGGFPRQGTEAFF. The sequenced DNA is TGTGCCTGGAAAGGGGGCTTTCCGAGACAGGGCACTGAAGCTTTCTTT. The CDR3 plus the reference TRBV30 and TRBJ1-1 genes for the other parts give the full variable domain: SQTIHQWPATLVQPVGSPLSLECTVEGTSNPNLYWYRQAAGRGLQLLFYSVGIGQISSEVPQNLSASRPQDRQFILSSKKLLLSDSGFYLCAWKGGFPRQGTEAFFGQGTRLTVV.